This TCR beta chain was sequenced in a study of shared clonotypes between healthy human individuals. Study overall: There were three CD4 naive, three CD4 memory, two CD8 naive and one CD8 memory plates per donor.

The CDR3 has 12 residues. V lost 1 base and J 7 bases, leaving 6 bases between the germline ends. CDR1 is SNHLY, CDR2 FYNNEI, per germline. The repertoire was sequenced with immunoSEQ multiplex PCR; TCRdb's copy has only in-frame clones and lacks some. The top ten hold 0.36% of the sample, which has roughly 2,500,000 clones, 80% to 95% seen once. Sequenced: naive CD4+ T cells from PBMCs. Subset specified: CD45RA+ positively selected. This clonotype was obtained from a man aged 18 to 30 in good health. Some clones in this sample may be carry-over from other donors' samples. V is TRBV2 and J is TRBJ2-3; D remains ambiguous. This CDR3 reads CASSEEIYTQYF. Written as DNA, the CDR3 is TGTGCCAGCAGTGAAGAAATCTATACGCAGTATTTT.